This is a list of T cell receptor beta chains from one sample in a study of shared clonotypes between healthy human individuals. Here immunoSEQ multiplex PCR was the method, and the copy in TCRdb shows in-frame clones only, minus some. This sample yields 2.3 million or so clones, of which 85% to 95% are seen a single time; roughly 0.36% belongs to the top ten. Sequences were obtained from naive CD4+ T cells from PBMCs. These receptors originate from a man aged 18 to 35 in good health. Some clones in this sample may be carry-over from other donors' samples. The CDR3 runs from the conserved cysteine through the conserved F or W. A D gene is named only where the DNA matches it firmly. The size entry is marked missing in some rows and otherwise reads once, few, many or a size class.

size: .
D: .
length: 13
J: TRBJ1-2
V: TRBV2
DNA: TGTGCCAGCATCTTACCCCCCGGTGGGGGCTACACCTTC
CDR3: CASILPPGGGYTF

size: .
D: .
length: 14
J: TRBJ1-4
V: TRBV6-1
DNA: TGTGCCAGCAGTGACGAGTCCCGTAATGAAAAACTGTTTTTT
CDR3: CASSDESRNEKLFF

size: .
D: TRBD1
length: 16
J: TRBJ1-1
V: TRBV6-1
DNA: TGTGCCAGCAGTGAAGTTGGCAGGGGGCAAAGGGGGGAAGCTTTCTTT
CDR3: CASSEVGRGQRGEAFF

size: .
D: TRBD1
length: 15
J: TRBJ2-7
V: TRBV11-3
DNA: TGTGCCAGCAGCTCGCCCCCGAGACAGGGAGATGAGCAGTACTTC
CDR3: CASSSPPRQGDEQYF

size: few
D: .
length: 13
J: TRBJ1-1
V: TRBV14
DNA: TGTGCCAGCAGCCAAGGCAGGAACACTGAAGCTTTCTTT
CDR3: CASSQGRNTEAFF

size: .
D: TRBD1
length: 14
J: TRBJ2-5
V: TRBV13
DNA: TGTGCCAGCAACGTTGGGACAGGGCAAGAGACCCAGTACTTC
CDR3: CASNVGTGQETQYF

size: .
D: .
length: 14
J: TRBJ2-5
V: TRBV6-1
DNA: TGTGCCAGCAGTTGGGGCCACACGAAAGAGACCCAGTACTTC
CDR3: CASSWGHTKETQYF

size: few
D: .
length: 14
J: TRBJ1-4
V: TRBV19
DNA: TGTGCCAGTAGCTGGACAGTGGGGGATGAAAAACTGTTTTTT
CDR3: CASSWTVGDEKLFF

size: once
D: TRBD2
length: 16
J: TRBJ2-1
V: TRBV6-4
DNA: TGTGCCAGCAGTCGACTAGCGGGAGTGCTTGGGGGTGAGCAGTTCTTC
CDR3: CASSRLAGVLGGEQFF

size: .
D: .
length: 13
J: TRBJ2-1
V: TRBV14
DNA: TGTGCCAGCAGCCAAGATCTAGGGAATGAGCAGTTCTTC
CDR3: CASSQDLGNEQFF

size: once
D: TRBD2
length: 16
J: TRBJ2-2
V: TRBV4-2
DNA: TGTGCCAGCAGCCAAGACCCTAGCGGAAACACCGGGGAGCTGTTTTTT
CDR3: CASSQDPSGNTGELFF

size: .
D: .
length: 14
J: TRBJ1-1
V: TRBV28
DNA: TGTGCCAGCAGTTGGGGGGGAACGGACACTGAAGCTTTCTTT
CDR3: CASSWGGTDTEAFF

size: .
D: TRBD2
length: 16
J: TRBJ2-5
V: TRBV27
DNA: TGTGCCAGCAGCAGGACTAGCGGGAGGGCCGGGCAGACCCAGTACTTC
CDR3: CASSRTSGRAGQTQYF

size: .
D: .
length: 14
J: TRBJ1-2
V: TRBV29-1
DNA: TGCAGCGTTGCCCCGACTCTCGCCCCCTATGGCTACACCTTC
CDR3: CSVAPTLAPYGYTF

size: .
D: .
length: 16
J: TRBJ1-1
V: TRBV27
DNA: TGTGCCAGCAATAAGGGTTGGGGGAGCTTGAACACTGAAGCTTTCTTT
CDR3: CASNKGWGSLNTEAFF

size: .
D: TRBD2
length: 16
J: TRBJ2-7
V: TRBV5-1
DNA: TGCGCCAGCAGCTCCACTAGCGGGAGGGCGGACTACGAGCAGTACTTC
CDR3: CASSSTSGRADYEQYF

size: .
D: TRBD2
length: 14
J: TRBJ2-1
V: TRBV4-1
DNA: TGCGCCAGCAGCCAATTCACTAGCGGGAGCTCGCAGTTCTTC
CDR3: CASSQFTSGSSQFF

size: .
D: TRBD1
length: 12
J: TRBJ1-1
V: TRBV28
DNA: TGTGCCAGCAGTGAAGACAGGGCTGAAGCTTTCTTT
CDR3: CASSEDRAEAFF

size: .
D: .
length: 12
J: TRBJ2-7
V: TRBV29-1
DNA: TGCAGCGGTGGATACGGGAGCTACGAGCAGTACTTC
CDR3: CSGGYGSYEQYF

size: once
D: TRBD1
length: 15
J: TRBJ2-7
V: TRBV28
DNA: TGTGCCGGCAGTAGACGGACAGGGGGAATTCCCGAGCAGTACTTC
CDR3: CAGSRRTGGIPEQYF

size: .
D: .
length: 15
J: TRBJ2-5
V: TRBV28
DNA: TGTGCCAGCAGTTTAGGGGGGGCGCGTGGTGAGACCCAGTACTTC
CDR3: CASSLGGARGETQYF

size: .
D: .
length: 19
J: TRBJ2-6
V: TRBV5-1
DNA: TGCGCCAGCAGCTTGGGGTTAGCAGCCTCTAACTCTGGGGCCAACGTCCTGACTTTC
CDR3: CASSLGLAASNSGANVLTF

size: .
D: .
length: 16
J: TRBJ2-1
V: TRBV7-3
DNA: TGTGCCAGCAGCGTTGGGACTCCTAGCTCCTACAATGAGCAGTTCTTC
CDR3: CASSVGTPSSYNEQFF

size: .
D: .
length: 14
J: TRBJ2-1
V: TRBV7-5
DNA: TGTGTCAGAAGGATGGATCCCTGGGGTAATGAGCAGTTCTTC
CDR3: CVRRMDPWGNEQFF

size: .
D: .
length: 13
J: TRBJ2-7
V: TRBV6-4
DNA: TGTGCCAGCAGTCAAGAAACGGGTTACGAGCAGTACTTC
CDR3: CASSQETGYEQYF

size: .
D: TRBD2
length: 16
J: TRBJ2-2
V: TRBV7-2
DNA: TGTGCCAGCAGCTTAGGGACTAGCGGGAGAACCGGGGAGCTGTTTTTT
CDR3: CASSLGTSGRTGELFF

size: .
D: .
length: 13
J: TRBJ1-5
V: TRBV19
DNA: TGTGCCAGTAGTATAGTCCACAGCGGTTCCCAGCATTTT
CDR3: CASSIVHSGSQHF

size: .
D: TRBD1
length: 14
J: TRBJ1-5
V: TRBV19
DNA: TGTGCCAGTAGGCAGACAGGGGGCAATCAGCCCCAGCATTTT
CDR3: CASRQTGGNQPQHF

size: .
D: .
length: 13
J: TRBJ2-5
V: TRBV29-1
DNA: TGCAGCGTCATGAGGGGAATAGGAGAGACCCAGTACTTC
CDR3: CSVMRGIGETQYF

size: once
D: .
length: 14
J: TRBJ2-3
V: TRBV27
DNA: TGTGCCAGCACAATCCGCGGGATGACAGATACGCAGTATTTT
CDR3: CASTIRGMTDTQYF

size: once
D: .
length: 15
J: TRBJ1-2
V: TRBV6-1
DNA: TGTGCCAGCAGTGAAGGGACAGCCACTCAAGGTGGCTACACCTTC
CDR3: CASSEGTATQGGYTF

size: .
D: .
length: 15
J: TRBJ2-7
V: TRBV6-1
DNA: TGTGCCAGCAGTGAAGTCGGAGGGGCTCCATACGAGCAGTACTTC
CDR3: CASSEVGGAPYEQYF

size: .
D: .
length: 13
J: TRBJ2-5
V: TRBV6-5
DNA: TGTGCCAGCGGGGGAGGGGGTCGTGGGACCCAGTACTTC
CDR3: CASGGGGRGTQYF

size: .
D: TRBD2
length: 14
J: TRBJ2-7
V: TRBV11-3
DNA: TGTGCCAGCAGCTCCAGGCGGGCCGGCGGGAGACAGTACTTC
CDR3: CASSSRRAGGRQYF

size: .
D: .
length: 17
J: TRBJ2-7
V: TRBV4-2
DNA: TGTGCCAGCAGCCAAATGGGGTCGGGGCGGAGTCCCCTCGAGCAGTACTTC
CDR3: CASSQMGSGRSPLEQYF

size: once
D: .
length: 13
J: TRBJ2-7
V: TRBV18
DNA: TGTGCCAGCTCACCGGGACATCCGGCACAGCAGTACTTC
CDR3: CASSPGHPAQQYF

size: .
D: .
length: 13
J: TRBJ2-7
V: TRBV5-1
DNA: TGCGCCAGCAGCCCCGGGACACCGGGGGAGCAGTACTTC
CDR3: CASSPGTPGEQYF

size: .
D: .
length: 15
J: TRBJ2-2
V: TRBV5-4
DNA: TGTGCCAGCAGCTTGGCCACGAAGAACACCGGGGAGCTGTTTTTT
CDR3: CASSLATKNTGELFF

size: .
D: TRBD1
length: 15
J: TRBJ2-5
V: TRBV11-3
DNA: TGTGCCAGCAGCTCCGGACAGGGGGCGCTGGAGACCCAGTACTTC
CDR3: CASSSGQGALETQYF

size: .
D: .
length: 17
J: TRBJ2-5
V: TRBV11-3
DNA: TGTGCCAGCAGCTTTGGAGGGTACGGGGGCTACCAAGAGACCCAGTACTTC
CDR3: CASSFGGYGGYQETQYF

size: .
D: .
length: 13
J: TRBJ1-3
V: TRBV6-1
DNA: TGTGCCAGCAGTGCGGATAGTGGAAACACCATATATTTT
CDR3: CASSADSGNTIYF

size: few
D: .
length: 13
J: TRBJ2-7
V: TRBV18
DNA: TGTGCCAGCTCACCACCGAGCTCCTACGAGCAGTACTTC
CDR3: CASSPPSSYEQYF

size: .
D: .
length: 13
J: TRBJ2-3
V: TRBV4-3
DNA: TGCGCCAGCAGCCAAGAGGATGCAGATACGCAGTATTTT
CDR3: CASSQEDADTQYF

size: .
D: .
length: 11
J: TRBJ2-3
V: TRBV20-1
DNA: TGCAGTGCTAATCGTGCGGGTACGCAGTATTTT
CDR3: CSANRAGTQYF